Listed below are T cell receptor beta chains from one sample, sequenced in a study of T cells in narcolepsy. Profiling relied on immunoSEQ multiplex PCR, and the TCRdb table lists in-frame clones only, not all of them. This sample carries roughly 34,000 clones, 84% of them seen once, and the ten largest clones take over 1%. Sequencing used CD45RA- memory CD4+ T cells from PBMCs. Receptors originate from a human donor with narcolepsy. Each CDR3 is given with its conserved first and last residue. Fields, in order: V gene, D gene, J gene, clone size, CDR3 protein, CDR3 DNA. The D gene is left open where the match is weak. Clone sizes are given selectively: once, few, many, or a class where the clone is expanded.

v_gene: TRBV18; d_gene: -; j_gene: TRBJ2-7; abundance: -; CDR3aa: CASSPGPWSTSYEQYF; CDR3nt: TGTGCCAGCTCACCGGGGCCATGGAGTACCTCCTACGAGCAGTACTTC
v_gene: TRBV4-2; d_gene: -; j_gene: TRBJ1-4; abundance: -; CDR3aa: CASSRGGGGEKLFF; CDR3nt: TGTGCCAGCAGCCGCGGAGGTGGGGGTGAAAAACTGTTTTTT
v_gene: TRBV7-8; d_gene: -; j_gene: TRBJ1-2; abundance: -; CDR3aa: CASSLESAHGYTF; CDR3nt: TGTGCCAGCAGCTTAGAGTCAGCTCATGGCTACACCTTC
v_gene: TRBV4-1; d_gene: TRBD2; j_gene: TRBJ2-3; abundance: few; CDR3aa: CASSYGPSGGPSTDTQYF; CDR3nt: TGCGCCAGCAGCTATGGCCCTAGCGGGGGGCCTAGCACAGATACGCAGTATTTT
v_gene: TRBV11-1; d_gene: -; j_gene: TRBJ1-2; abundance: -; CDR3aa: CASSSPNGGYTF; CDR3nt: TGTGCCAGCAGCTCGCCCAACGGTGGCTACACCTTC
v_gene: TRBV19; d_gene: -; j_gene: TRBJ1-5; abundance: few; CDR3aa: CASIGPGNQPQHF; CDR3nt: TGTGCCAGTATAGGACCGGGCAATCAGCCCCAGCATTTT
v_gene: TRBV2; d_gene: -; j_gene: TRBJ2-3; abundance: -; CDR3aa: CASRADSHTDTQYF; CDR3nt: TGTGCCAGCAGAGCGGACAGTCACACAGATACGCAGTATTTT
v_gene: TRBV28; d_gene: TRBD1; j_gene: TRBJ2-7; abundance: -; CDR3aa: CASSSLTGGGEQYF; CDR3nt: TGTGCCAGCAGTTCCCTGACAGGGGGCGGCGAGCAGTACTTC
v_gene: TRBV28; d_gene: TRBD1; j_gene: TRBJ1-1; abundance: -; CDR3aa: CASRPRTGGYTEAFF; CDR3nt: TGTGCCAGCAGACCTCGGACAGGGGGCTACACTGAAGCTTTCTTT
v_gene: TRBV13; d_gene: -; j_gene: TRBJ2-7; abundance: few; CDR3aa: CASSPRPGASEQYF; CDR3nt: TGTGCCAGCAGCCCCCGACCCGGGGCGAGCGAGCAGTACTTC
v_gene: TRBV7-8; d_gene: -; j_gene: TRBJ2-7; abundance: -; CDR3aa: CASSYVTASSYEQYF; CDR3nt: TGTGCCAGCAGCTATGTGACAGCCTCCTCCTACGAGCAGTACTTC
v_gene: TRBV13; d_gene: -; j_gene: TRBJ2-7; abundance: -; CDR3aa: CASSPPHAGIAYEQYF; CDR3nt: TGTGCCAGCAGCCCCCCCCACGCGGGGATCGCCTACGAGCAGTACTTC
v_gene: TRBV15; d_gene: -; j_gene: TRBJ2-2; abundance: -; CDR3aa: CATSRDKRGITGELFF; CDR3nt: TGTGCCACCAGCAGAGATAAGAGAGGGATCACCGGGGAGCTGTTTTTT
v_gene: TRBV30; d_gene: TRBD1; j_gene: TRBJ2-1; abundance: -; CDR3aa: CAWSRTGGFNEQFF; CDR3nt: TGTGCCTGGAGCAGGACAGGGGGTTTCAATGAGCAGTTCTTC
v_gene: TRBV28; d_gene: -; j_gene: TRBJ1-6; abundance: -; CDR3aa: CASRVGRVNSPLHF; CDR3nt: TGTGCCAGCAGGGTCGGACGGGTTAATTCACCCCTCCACTTT
v_gene: TRBV18; d_gene: -; j_gene: TRBJ2-1; abundance: few; CDR3aa: CASSPPGRSGNEQFF; CDR3nt: TGTGCCAGCTCACCACCTGGCAGATCAGGCAATGAGCAGTTCTTC
v_gene: TRBV4-1; d_gene: TRBD1; j_gene: TRBJ2-3; abundance: -; CDR3aa: CASSQETSGTGTDTQYF; CDR3nt: TGCGCCAGCAGCCAAGAGACATCCGGGACAGGGACAGATACGCAGTATTTT
v_gene: TRBV15; d_gene: -; j_gene: TRBJ1-5; abundance: -; CDR3aa: CATSRERGSNQPQHF; CDR3nt: TGTGCCACCAGCAGAGAACGGGGTAGCAATCAGCCCCAGCATTTT
v_gene: TRBV7-6; d_gene: TRBD1; j_gene: TRBJ1-1; abundance: -; CDR3aa: CASSMGQGPTEAFF; CDR3nt: TGTGCCAGCAGCATGGGACAGGGACCCACTGAAGCTTTCTTT
v_gene: TRBV10-1; d_gene: -; j_gene: TRBJ2-5; abundance: -; CDR3aa: CASSDRIGGRETQYF; CDR3nt: TGCGCCAGCAGTGATCGAATAGGGGGGCGGGAGACCCAGTACTTC
v_gene: TRBV28; d_gene: TRBD1; j_gene: TRBJ1-4; abundance: -; CDR3aa: CASSRGTEKLFF; CDR3nt: TGTGCCAGCAGCAGGGGGACTGAAAAACTGTTTTTT
v_gene: TRBV5-1; d_gene: TRBD1; j_gene: TRBJ2-7; abundance: few; CDR3aa: CASSLDRGSYEQYF; CDR3nt: TGCGCCAGCAGCTTGGACAGGGGTTCCTACGAGCAGTACTTC
v_gene: TRBV19; d_gene: -; j_gene: TRBJ1-3; abundance: -; CDR3aa: CASSIRDSGNTIYF; CDR3nt: TGTGCCAGTAGTATCCGGGACTCTGGAAACACCATATATTTT
v_gene: TRBV7-7; d_gene: TRBD1; j_gene: TRBJ2-1; abundance: -; CDR3aa: CASSLGQGGEQFF; CDR3nt: TGTGCTAGCAGCTTAGGACAGGGTGGTGAGCAGTTCTTC
v_gene: TRBV7-2; d_gene: -; j_gene: TRBJ2-7; abundance: few; CDR3aa: CASSLEVAYEQYF; CDR3nt: TGTGCCAGCAGCTTAGAGGTGGCCTACGAGCAGTACTTC
v_gene: TRBV6-1; d_gene: -; j_gene: TRBJ1-2; abundance: -; CDR3aa: CASSDLGRGYTF; CDR3nt: TGTGCCAGCAGTGACTTGGGCCGTGGCTACACCTTC
v_gene: TRBV5-6; d_gene: -; j_gene: TRBJ1-1; abundance: -; CDR3aa: CASSRGGYEAFF; CDR3nt: TGTGCCAGCAGCCGCGGAGGGTATGAAGCTTTCTTT
v_gene: TRBV5-1; d_gene: -; j_gene: TRBJ2-1; abundance: -; CDR3aa: CASSGRTVDNEQFF; CDR3nt: TGCGCCAGCAGCGGAAGGACAGTAGACAATGAGCAGTTCTTC
v_gene: TRBV5-4; d_gene: TRBD2; j_gene: TRBJ2-5; abundance: -; CDR3aa: CASSLDRRGETQYF; CDR3nt: TGTGCCAGCAGCTTGGATCGGCGGGGGGAGACCCAGTACTTC